This T cell receptor beta chain was recovered during a study of T cell repertoires in cytomegalovirus infection. Looking at the study overall: Epitope selection comprised recently identified HLA-C-restricted CMV epitopes and well-studied HLA-B-restricted CMV epitopes. From public TCR beta signatures came an indication of both CMV infection and matching HLA type. Findings of the study overall: The ex vivo response showed dominance by HLA-C-restricted CMV-specific TCR beta clonotypes.

The ends lost 0 bases at V and 4 bases at J; junction bases unmatched: 8. There are 17 residues in the CDR3. Germline lookup yields CDR1 LNHDA and CDR2 SQIVND (reference sequence). A remark on this clonotype: Its antigen is unknown.

Each CDR3 protein is one row after TCRdb ran MiXCR on the reads. Of hundreds of thousands of distinct CDR3 sequences in the sample, approximately 31% were seen once. The sequencing here drew on cultured CD8+ T cells from PBMCs, taken from culture after CMV antigen stimulation. V is TRBV19 and J is TRBJ1-5; 8 positions agree with TRBD1. The TCR originated in a human donor in good health (CMV status not recorded). Some clones in this sample may be carry-over from other donors' samples. CDR3 in amino acids: CASSIEGTGYFNQPQHF. CDR3 nucleotides: TGTGCCAGTAGTATAGAGGGGACAGGTTACTTTAATCAGCCCCAGCATTTT.